The 21 T cell receptor beta chains below were found in one sample sequenced in a study of T-cell reconstitution after alpha-beta-depleted transplantation in children. It was with unique molecular identifiers that the TCRbeta library was prepared. From the PCR reads, TCRdb called clonotypes with MiXCR, one entry per CDR3 protein. Counted here are approximately 630,000 distinct CDR3 sequences, about 12% occurring once; the ten biggest clones make up about 0.77%. Sequences were derived from PBMCs, sampled before TCRalphabeta/CD19-depleted stem cell transplant. These receptors originate from a girl aged 2 to 10 with congenital amegakaryocytic thrombocytopenia, due to receive a stem cell transplant.

This clonotype was picked up many times. This chain connects TRBV29-1 to TRBJ2-5; D uncertain. The CDR3 sequence is 11 residues long. In germline, CDR1 is SQVTM, CDR2 ANQGSEA. V dropped 4 bases and J dropped 6 bases, with 9 bases sitting between them. CDR3 sequence reads: CSVGSEKTQYF. The CDR3 bases are TGCAGCGTTGGATCGGAGAAGACCCAGTACTTC.

This clonotype was recorded many times. This rearrangement joins TRBV20-1 to TRBJ2-3; 7 bases are a match to TRBD2. The germline V gene encodes CDR1 DFQATT and CDR2 SNEGSKA (reference sequence). V was pared by 3 bases and J by 2 bases, with 8 bases of the junction left unmatched. The CDR3 extends over 15 amino acids. CDR3 residues: CSASPPSGDTDTQYF. CDR3 nucleotides: TGCAGTGCTAGCCCTCCGAGCGGGGACACAGATACGCAGTATTTT.

There are a few counts of this clonotype. This sequence joins TRBV5-1 and TRBJ1-2; TRBD1 matches 7 bases. Germline V CDR1 and CDR2: SGHRS, YFSETQ. V was pared by 6 bases and J by 4 bases, with 12 bases of the junction left unmatched. The CDR3 is 15 residues long. In DNA, the CDR3 is TGCGCCAGCACAGAAAGACAGGGACTCCCCTATGGCTACACCTTC. As protein: CASTERQGLPYGYTF.

This clonotype was observed a few times. The V gene is TRBV7-2, the J gene TRBJ2-1; D gene unclear. There are 22 residues in the CDR3. Trimming shortened V by 4 bases and J by 0 bases, and 31 bases separated the two germline ends. Germline-derived CDR1 and CDR2 are SGHTA and FQGNSA. The CDR3 DNA is TGTGCCAGCAGCTACGTGCCGTCGAGATTCTCGAAATATTACAGCTCCTACAATGAGCAGTTCTTC. It is translated as CASSYVPSRFSKYYSSYNEQFF.

This clonotype came up many times. V is TRBV5-8 and J is TRBJ1-3; D is ambiguous. This CDR3 contains 17 residues. V lost 2 bases to trimming and J lost 0 bases, with 15 bases between them. Germline CDR1 and CDR2: SGHTS and YDEGEE. Here the CDR3 DNA reads TGTGCCAGCAGCTTCGGGCCCAGTTCTTCCTCTGGAAACACCATATATTTT. Amino acid sequence: CASSFGPSSSSGNTIYF.

This chain joins TRBV20-1 and TRBJ1-4, with 8 bases aligning to TRBD1. CDR1 DFQATT and CDR2 SNEGSKA come from the germline V gene (reference sequence). The ends lost 6 bases at V and 12 bases at J; junction bases unmatched: 9. The CDR3 spans 12 residues. This CDR3 reads CSAPRQGMELFF. CDR3 nucleotide sequence: TGCAGTGCCCCTCGACAGGGGATGGAACTGTTTTTT.

In its sample, this clonotype was seen a few times. The chain recombines TRBV10-3 with TRBJ2-7; D perhaps matches TRBD2 (6 bases). Trimming pared 10 bases from V and 2 bases from J, leaving 18 bases between. The V gene's germline CDR1 is ENHRY and CDR2 SYGVKD. The CDR3 is 14 amino acids. The CDR3 nucleotides are TGTGCCACCAGAAACCACCGGGAGACCTACGAGCAGTACTTC. Its protein is CATRNHRETYEQYF.

This clonotype was counted between two and nine times. Its ends do not fully match the called genes, so a read error is possible. Written as DNA, the CDR3 is TGCTGTGCTAGAGATGTCACTAGCGGGAGCTCGGTGGAGACCCAGTACTTC. Its translation: CCARDVTSGSSVETQYF. This chain links TRBV20-1 with TRBJ2-5; TRBD2 matches at 11 bases. The V gene's germline CDR1 is DFQATT and CDR2 SNEGSKA (reference sequence). This CDR3 has 17 residues.

This clonotype has ten or more counts. This sequence joins TRBV5-1 and TRBJ1-2; D gene unclear. With 1 base removed from V and 1 base from J, the gap between germline ends came to 14 bases. The CDR3 totals 16 residues. In germline, CDR1 is SGHRS, CDR2 YFSETQ. Here the CDR3 reads CASSLWTPGNNYGYTF. The CDR3 coding sequence is TGCGCCAGCAGCTTGTGGACTCCCGGCAATAACTATGGCTACACCTTC.

This clonotype was found many times. The gene calls are TRBV29-1 and TRBJ1-5; 7 bases map to TRBD1. Germline trimming cut 6 bases from V and 0 bases from J; bases unmatched to any gene: 8. This CDR3 region has 15 residues. Germline-derived CDR1 and CDR2 are SQVTM and ANQGSEA. The CDR3 loop reads CSVITGTDSNQPQHF. CDR3 coding DNA: TGCAGCGTAATTACCGGGACAGATAGCAATCAGCCCCAGCATTTT.

This clonotype occurred many times. The V gene is TRBV10-3, the J gene TRBJ1-4; TRBD1 might be the D (6 bases). Germline CDR1 and CDR2: ENHRY and SYGVKD. V lost 11 bases, J lost 3 bases, and 13 bases lay in between. The CDR3 is 13 amino acids. As DNA, the CDR3 is TGTGCCGCGGGAACAGGGCCTAATGAAAAACTGTTTTTT. Translated, it gives CAAGTGPNEKLFF.

This chain joins TRBV2 and TRBJ2-7; no definite D call. Trimming shortened V by 6 bases and J by 5 bases, and 20 bases separated the two germline ends. The V gene's germline CDR1 is SNHLY and CDR2 FYNNEI. The CDR3 extends over 15 amino acids. The CDR3 nucleotides read TGTGCCAGCAGAGACCGAGCGTTTGGTGGGAACGAGCAGTACTTC. Translated: CASRDRAFGGNEQYF.

This clonotype was seen many times. The J gene is TRBJ2-3, the V gene TRBV7-3; TRBD1 aligns across 7 bases. This CDR3 spans 14 amino acids. Trimming took 5 bases from V and 4 from J; bases not matched to a gene: 6. CDR1 is SGHTA, CDR2 FQGTGA, per germline. CDR3 coding DNA: TGTGCCAGCAGCACAGACGGGACAGCAGATACGCAGTATTTT. Amino acids: CASSTDGTADTQYF.

This clonotype was observed many times. This rearrangement joins TRBV29-1 to TRBJ2-1; a weak D match, TRBD2 (5 bases). Germline V lookup: CDR1 SQVTM, CDR2 ANQGSEA. V dropped 7 bases and J dropped 0 bases, with 19 bases sitting between them. The CDR3 covers 16 residues. The CDR3 protein is CSAQLGSGSSYNEQFF. CDR3 DNA: TGCAGCGCCCAACTAGGCTCGGGGAGCTCCTACAATGAGCAGTTCTTC.

This clonotype was observed a few times. The chain links TRBV5-4 to TRBJ2-2, with TRBD2 matching over 7 bases. After removal of 0 bases from V and 2 bases from J, the junction contained 4 bases not matched to a gene. The length of the CDR3 is 16 residues. CDR1 is SGHNT, CDR2 YYREEE, per germline (reference sequence). The CDR3 here is CASSLAPSGNTGELFF. CDR3 sequence (DNA): TGTGCCAGCAGCTTGGCCCCTAGCGGCAACACCGGGGAGCTGTTTTTT.

This clonotype was seen ten or more times. This rearrangement joins TRBV7-9 to TRBJ2-1, with 8 bases aligning to TRBD1. CDR1 and CDR2 from the germline V gene are SEHNR and FQNEAQ (reference sequence). This CDR3 region has 16 residues. J lost 5 bases, V lost 4 bases, and 10 bases had no gene match. The CDR3: CASSSGGPTINNEQFF. The CDR3 DNA reads as TGTGCCAGCAGCTCAGGGGGCCCGACCATTAACAATGAGCAGTTCTTC.

This clonotype was counted between two and nine times. The CDR3 DNA is TGTGCCAGCAGTAGTAAAAACGAGCGGGGCACAGATACGCAGTATTTT. Its protein product is CASSSKNERGTDTQYF. The chain is built from TRBV12-3 or TRBV12-4 and TRBJ2-3; TRBD2 is a possible D gene (6 bases). V was cut by 5 bases and J by 1 base, with 16 bases left in between. This CDR3 spans 16 amino acids.

This clonotype was counted only a few times. This sequence joins TRBV7-9 and TRBJ2-1; maybe TRBD2 (5 bases). Between the trimmed V and J ends, which lost 5 bases and 5 bases, there was a span of 10 bases. This CDR3 region has 13 residues. Germline CDR1 and CDR2: SEHNR and FQNEAQ (reference sequence). The DNA for the CDR3 is TGTGCCAGCAGCCGGGTAGCGAACAATGAGCAGTTCTTC. Translated: CASSRVANNEQFF. Using reference TRBV7-9 and TRBJ2-1 for the parts outside the CDR3, the full variable domain is DTGVSQNPRHKITKRGQNVTFRCDPISEHNRLYWYRQTLGQGPEFLTYFQNEAQLEKSRLLSDRFSAERPKGSFSTLEIQRTEQGDSAMYLCASSRVANNEQFFGPGTRLTVL.

This clonotype was seen ten or more times. The chain has TRBV5-1 and TRBJ2-2; D gene ambiguous. The germline CDR1 and CDR2 sequences are SGHRS and YFSETQ. V lost 3 bases and J 2 bases, leaving 11 bases between the germline ends. The CDR3 has 15 residues. Written as DNA, the CDR3 is TGCGCCAGCAGCTCCGGATCTCCTAACACCGGGGAGCTGTTTTTT. Translating it yields CASSSGSPNTGELFF.

This clonotype was counted ten times or more. J is TRBJ1-2 and V is TRBV18; D remains unclear. V lost 3 bases, J lost 1 base, and 6 bases lay in between. This CDR3 is 13 amino acids long. Germline lookup yields CDR1 KGHSH and CDR2 LQKENI. The CDR3: CASSPGGNYGYTF. CDR3 nucleotide sequence: TGTGCCAGCTCACCGGGAGGTAACTATGGCTACACCTTC. Together with reference TRBV18 and TRBJ1-2, the CDR3 gives the full variable domain: NAGVMQNPRHLVRRRGQEARLRCSPMKGHSHVYWYRQLPEEGLKFMVYLQKENIIDESGMPKERFSAEFPKEGPSILRIQQVVRGDSAAYFCASSPGGNYGYTFGSGTRLTVV.

The sample holds many counts of this clonotype. The chain joins TRBV12-3 or TRBV12-4 to TRBJ2-6, with no clear D. Between the trimmed V and J ends, which lost 5 bases and 0 bases, there was a span of 8 bases. This CDR3 region has 15 residues. This CDR3 is CASSNHLSGANVLTF. The CDR3 nucleotides are TGTGCCAGCAGTAATCATCTCTCTGGGGCCAACGTCCTGACTTTC.